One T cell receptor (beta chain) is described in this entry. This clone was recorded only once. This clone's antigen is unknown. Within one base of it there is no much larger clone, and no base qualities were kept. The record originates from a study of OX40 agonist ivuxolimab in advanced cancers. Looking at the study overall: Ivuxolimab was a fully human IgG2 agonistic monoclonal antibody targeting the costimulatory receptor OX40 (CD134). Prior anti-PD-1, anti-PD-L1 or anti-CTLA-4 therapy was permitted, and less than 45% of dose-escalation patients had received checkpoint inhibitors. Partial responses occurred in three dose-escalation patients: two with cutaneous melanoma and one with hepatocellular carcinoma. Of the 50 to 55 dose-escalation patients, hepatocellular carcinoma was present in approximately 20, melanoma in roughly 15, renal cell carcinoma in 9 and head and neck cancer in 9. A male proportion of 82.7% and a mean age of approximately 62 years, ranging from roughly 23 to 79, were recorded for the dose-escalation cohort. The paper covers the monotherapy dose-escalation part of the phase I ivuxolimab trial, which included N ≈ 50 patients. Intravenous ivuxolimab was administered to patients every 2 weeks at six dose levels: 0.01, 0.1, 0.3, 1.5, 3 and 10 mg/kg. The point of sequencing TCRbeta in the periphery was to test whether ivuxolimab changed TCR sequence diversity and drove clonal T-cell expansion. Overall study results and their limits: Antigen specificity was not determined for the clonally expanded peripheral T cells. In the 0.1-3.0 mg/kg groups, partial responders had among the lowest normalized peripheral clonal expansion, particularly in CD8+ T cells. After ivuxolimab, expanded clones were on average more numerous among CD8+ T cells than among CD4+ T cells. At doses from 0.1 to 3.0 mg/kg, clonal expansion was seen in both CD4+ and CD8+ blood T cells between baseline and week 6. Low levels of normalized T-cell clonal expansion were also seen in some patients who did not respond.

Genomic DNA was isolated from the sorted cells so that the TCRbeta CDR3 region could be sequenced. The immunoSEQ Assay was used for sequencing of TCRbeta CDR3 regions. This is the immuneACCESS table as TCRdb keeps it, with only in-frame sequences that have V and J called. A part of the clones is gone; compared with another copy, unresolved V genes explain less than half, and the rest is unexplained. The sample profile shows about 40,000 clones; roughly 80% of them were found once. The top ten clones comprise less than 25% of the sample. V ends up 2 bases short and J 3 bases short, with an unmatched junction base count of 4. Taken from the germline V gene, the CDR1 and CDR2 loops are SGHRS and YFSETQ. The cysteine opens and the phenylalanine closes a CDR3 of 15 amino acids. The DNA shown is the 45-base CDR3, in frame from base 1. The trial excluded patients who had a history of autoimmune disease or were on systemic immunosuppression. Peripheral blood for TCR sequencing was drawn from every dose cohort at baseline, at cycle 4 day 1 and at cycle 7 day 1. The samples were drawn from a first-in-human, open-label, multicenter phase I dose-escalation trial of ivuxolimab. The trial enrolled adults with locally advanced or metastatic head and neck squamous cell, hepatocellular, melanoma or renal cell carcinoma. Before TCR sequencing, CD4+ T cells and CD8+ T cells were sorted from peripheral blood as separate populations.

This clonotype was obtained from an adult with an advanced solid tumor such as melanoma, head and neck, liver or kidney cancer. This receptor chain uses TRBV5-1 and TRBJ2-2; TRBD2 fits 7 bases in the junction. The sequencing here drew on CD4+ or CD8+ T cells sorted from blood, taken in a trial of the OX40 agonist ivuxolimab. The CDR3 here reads CASSFGAGYTGELFF. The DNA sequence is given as TGCGCCAGCAGCTTCGGAGCGGGATACACCGGGGAGCTGTTTTTT.